Listed here is a single T cell receptor (beta chain). Its target is not known. Time point meaning: week 47, end of study. Topical imiquimod was applied with each vaccine dose, which held 300 ug of mutant IDH1 20-mer peptide. The data stem from a study of a mutant IDH1 vaccine in newly diagnosed glioma. Profiling relied on immunoSEQ multiplex PCR, and the TCRdb table lists in-frame clones only, not all of them. The table records some 38,000 clones, 65% to 80% of them present only once. CDR3 length: 14 amino acids. CDR1 and CDR2 (germline): MNHEY, SMNVEV (reference sequence). V gave up 4 bases and J gave up 0 bases; unmatched junction bases: 3.

The sample in question was PBMCs, obtained from a glioma patient whose treatment included an IDH1 peptide vaccine. The receptor comes from a man aged 35 to 55 with glioma. The chain uses TRBV27 and TRBJ2-7, with TRBD1 matching 7 bases. CDR3 sequence: CASSSGTASYEQYF. The CDR3 coding sequence is TGTGCCAGCAGTTCTGGGACAGCCTCCTACGAGCAGTACTTC.